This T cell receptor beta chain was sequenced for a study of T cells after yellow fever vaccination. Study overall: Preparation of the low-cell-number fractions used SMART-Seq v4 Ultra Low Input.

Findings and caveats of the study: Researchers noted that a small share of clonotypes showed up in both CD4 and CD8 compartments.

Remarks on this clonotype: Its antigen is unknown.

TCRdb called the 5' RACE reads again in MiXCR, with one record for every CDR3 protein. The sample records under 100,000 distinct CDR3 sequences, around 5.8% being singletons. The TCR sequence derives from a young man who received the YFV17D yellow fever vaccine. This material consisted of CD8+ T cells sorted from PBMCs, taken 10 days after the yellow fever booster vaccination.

CDR3 sequence: CATRTGGPYNSPLHF. Here the CDR3 DNA reads TGCGCCACCCGGACAGGAGGACCCTATAATTCACCCCTCCACTTT. V usage is TRBV5-1 and J usage is TRBJ1-6, with TRBD1 identical over 7 bases. The CDR3 has 15 residues. Germline V gives CDR1 SGHRS, CDR2 YFSETQ. Trimming cost V 9 bases and J 2 bases; bases outside gene matches: 8.